Included here is one T cell receptor beta chain sequence, with context. Its antigen is unidentified. Some clones are missing from TCRdb's copy, which holds only in-frame ones; the method was immunoSEQ multiplex PCR. Here the sample spans about 350,000 clones, 90% to 95% being singletons. This sample is part of a study of Ad26.COV2.S vaccination and SARS-CoV-2 variants. This CDR3 is 12 amino acids long. The V gene lost 7 bases and the J gene lost 7 bases, with 12 bases spanning the gap. Germline CDR1 is MDHEN and CDR2 is SYDVKM. Study-wide points: Participants in the vaccine arm had higher spike-specific TCR breadth; placebo recipients had lower. Comparable non-spike TCR breadth was observed in vaccine and placebo recipients. Analyses of TCR breadth and depth may have underestimated total T cell responses.

The rearrangement joins TRBV28 to TRBJ2-3; D may match TRBD1 or TRBD2 (6 bases each). Sequences were derived from peripheral blood, sampled after recovery from COVID-19. The TCR originated in a human donor who had recovered from COVID-19. CDR3: CASKGGGHTQYF. The CDR3 DNA sequence: TGTGCCAGCAAGGGGGGCGGACATACGCAGTATTTT.